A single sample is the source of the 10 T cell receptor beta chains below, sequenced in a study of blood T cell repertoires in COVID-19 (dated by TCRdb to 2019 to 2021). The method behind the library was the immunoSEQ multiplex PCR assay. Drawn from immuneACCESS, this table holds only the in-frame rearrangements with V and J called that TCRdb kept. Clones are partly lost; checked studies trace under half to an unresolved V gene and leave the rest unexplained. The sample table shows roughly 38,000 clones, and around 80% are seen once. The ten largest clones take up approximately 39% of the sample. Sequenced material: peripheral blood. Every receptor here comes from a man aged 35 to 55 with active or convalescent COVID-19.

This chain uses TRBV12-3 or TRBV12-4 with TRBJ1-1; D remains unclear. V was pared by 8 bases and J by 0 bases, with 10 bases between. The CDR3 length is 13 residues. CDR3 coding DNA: TGTGCCAGCTTATACGGGGTGAACACTGAAGCTTTCTTT. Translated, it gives CASLYGVNTEAFF.

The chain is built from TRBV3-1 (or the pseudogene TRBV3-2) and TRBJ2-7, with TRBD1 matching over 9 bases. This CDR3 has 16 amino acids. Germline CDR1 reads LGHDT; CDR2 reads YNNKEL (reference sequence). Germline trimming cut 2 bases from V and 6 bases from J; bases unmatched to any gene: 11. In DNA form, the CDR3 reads TGTGCCAGCAGCCAAAACCCTGGGACAGGGCCAGGCGAGCAGTACTTC. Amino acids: CASSQNPGTGPGEQYF.

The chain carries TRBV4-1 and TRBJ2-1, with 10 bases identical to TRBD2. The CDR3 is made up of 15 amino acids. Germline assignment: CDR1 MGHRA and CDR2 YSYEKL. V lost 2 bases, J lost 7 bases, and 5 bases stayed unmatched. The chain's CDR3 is CASSQSGGVSNEQFF. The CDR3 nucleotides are TGCGCCAGCAGCCAAAGCGGGGGGGTTAGTAATGAGCAGTTCTTC.

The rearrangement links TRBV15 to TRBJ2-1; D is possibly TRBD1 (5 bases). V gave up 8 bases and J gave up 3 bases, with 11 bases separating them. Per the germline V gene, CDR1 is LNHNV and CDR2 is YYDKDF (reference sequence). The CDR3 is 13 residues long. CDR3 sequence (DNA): TGTGCCACCGGGGCCCTTAACTACAATGAGCAGTTCTTC. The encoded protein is CATGALNYNEQFF.

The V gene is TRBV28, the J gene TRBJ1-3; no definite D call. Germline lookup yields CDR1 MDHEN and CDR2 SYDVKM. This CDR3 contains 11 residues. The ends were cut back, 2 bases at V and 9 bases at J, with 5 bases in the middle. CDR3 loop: CASSLLGTIYF. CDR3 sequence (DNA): TGTGCCAGCAGTTTACTCGGCACCATATATTTT.

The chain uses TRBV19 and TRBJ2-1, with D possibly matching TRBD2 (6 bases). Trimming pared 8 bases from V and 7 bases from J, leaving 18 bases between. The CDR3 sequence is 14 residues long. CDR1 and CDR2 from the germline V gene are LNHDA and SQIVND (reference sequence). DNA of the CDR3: TGTGCCAGTGGCCGCGTTCGGGGGAGGAATGAGCAGTTCTTC. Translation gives CASGRVRGRNEQFF.

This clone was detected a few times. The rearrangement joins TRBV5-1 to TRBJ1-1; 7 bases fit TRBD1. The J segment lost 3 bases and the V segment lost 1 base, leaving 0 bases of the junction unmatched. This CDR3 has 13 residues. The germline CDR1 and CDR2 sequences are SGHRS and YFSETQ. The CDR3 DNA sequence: TGCGCCAGCAGCTTGCAGGGGGACACTGAAGCTTTCTTT. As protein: CASSLQGDTEAFF. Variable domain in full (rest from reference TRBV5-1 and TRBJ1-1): KAGVTQTPRYLIKTRGQQVTLSCSPISGHRSVSWYQQTPGQGLQFLFEYFSETQRNKGNFPGRFSGRQFSNSRSEMNVSTLELGDSALYLCASSLQGDTEAFFGQGTRLTVV.

CDR3 sequence: CASRRGPEVNEQYF. The CDR3 bases are TGTGCCAGCAGGAGGGGGCCCGAAGTCAACGAGCAGTACTTC. This sequence joins TRBV27 and TRBJ2-7; 7 bases align to TRBD1. CDR1 and CDR2 from the germline V gene are MNHEY and SMNVEV (reference sequence). The CDR3 is 14 residues long. Trimming removed 6 bases from V and 5 bases from J; junction bases left unmatched: 10.

CDR3 sequence: CASSSTGVTYEQYF. CDR3 in DNA: TGCGCCAGCAGCTCCACAGGGGTGACCTACGAGCAGTACTTC. This chain uses TRBV5-1 with TRBJ2-7; 7 bases agree with TRBD1. The length of the CDR3 is 14 residues. Germline-derived CDR1 and CDR2 are SGHRS and YFSETQ. V shed 3 bases, J shed 2 bases, and the junction held 5 bases outside the gene matches.

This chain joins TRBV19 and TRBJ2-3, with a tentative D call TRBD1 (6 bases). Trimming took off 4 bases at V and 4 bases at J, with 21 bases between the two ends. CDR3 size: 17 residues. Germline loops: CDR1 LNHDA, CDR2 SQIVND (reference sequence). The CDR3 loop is CASSTSKQGGVSDTQYF. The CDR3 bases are TGTGCCAGTAGTACCTCGAAACAGGGTGGGGTTTCAGATACGCAGTATTTT.